The 3 T cell receptor beta chains in this list originate from one sample, sequenced in a study of blood T cells in healthy people across ages. PCR was performed a second time for roughly 7 to 11 cycles using a sample-barcoded 5' primer and a J-beta primer mix. Each CDR3 protein gets one entry after TCRdb re-called the 5' RACE reads with MiXCR. The sample contains some 710,000 distinct CDR3 sequences, 22% of which appear only once. The sample taken for sequencing was blood. These TCRs come from a man aged 70-80 years in good health.

The CDR3: CASSASWGQAYEQYF. The CDR3, as DNA: TGTGCCAGCAGCGCCTCTTGGGGCCAAGCCTACGAGCAGTACTTC. V usage is TRBV6-6 and J usage is TRBJ2-7; tentative D call: TRBD1 (5 bases). The CDR3 is 15 residues long. From germline, CDR1 is MNHNY and CDR2 SVGAGI (reference sequence). With 6 bases removed from V and 2 bases from J, the gap between germline ends came to 17 bases.

The gene calls are TRBV29-1 and TRBJ2-1; D is uncertain. The V gene lost 6 bases and the J gene lost 8 bases, with 26 bases spanning the gap. The CDR3 runs 16 residues. Germline assignment: CDR1 SQVTM and CDR2 ANQGSEA. CDR3 sequence: CSVTRTQKLDLDEQFF. DNA for the CDR3: TGCAGCGTGACGAGAACTCAAAAATTAGACCTGGATGAGCAGTTCTTC.

The chain recombines TRBV21-1 with TRBJ2-7; the D call in the table, TRBD1, was not verified against the DNA. TRBV21-1 is listed as a pseudogene. This CDR3 has 15 residues. The CDR3 DNA follows: TGTGCCAGCAGCAGAAGAACAGGGGGTAAAAACGAGCAGTACGTC. Amino acid sequence: CASSRRTGGKNEQYV.